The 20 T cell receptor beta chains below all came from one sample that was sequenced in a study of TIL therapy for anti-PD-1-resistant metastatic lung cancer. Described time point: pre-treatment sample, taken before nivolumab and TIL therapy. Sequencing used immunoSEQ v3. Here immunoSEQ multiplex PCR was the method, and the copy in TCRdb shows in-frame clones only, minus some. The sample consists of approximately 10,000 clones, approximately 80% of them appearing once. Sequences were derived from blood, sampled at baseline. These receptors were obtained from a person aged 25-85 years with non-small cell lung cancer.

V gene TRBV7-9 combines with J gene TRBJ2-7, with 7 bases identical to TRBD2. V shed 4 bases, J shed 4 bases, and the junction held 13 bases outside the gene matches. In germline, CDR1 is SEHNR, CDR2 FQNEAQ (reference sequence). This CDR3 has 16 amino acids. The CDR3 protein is CASSSTKRGLGYEQYF. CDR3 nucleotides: TGTGCCAGCAGCTCAACCAAGCGGGGCCTAGGATACGAGCAGTACTTC.

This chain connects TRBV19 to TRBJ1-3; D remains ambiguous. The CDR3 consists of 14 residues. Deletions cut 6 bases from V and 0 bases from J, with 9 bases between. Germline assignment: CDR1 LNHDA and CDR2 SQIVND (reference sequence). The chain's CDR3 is CASSPGSSGNTIYF. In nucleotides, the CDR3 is TGTGCCAGTAGCCCCGGGAGCTCTGGAAACACCATATATTTT.

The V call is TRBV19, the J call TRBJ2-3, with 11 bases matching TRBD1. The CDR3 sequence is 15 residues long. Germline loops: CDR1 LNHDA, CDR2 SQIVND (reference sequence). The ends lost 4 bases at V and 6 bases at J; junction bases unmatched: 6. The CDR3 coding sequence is TGTGCCAGTAGTAAAGGACAGGGGGCCGCGGATACGCAGTATTTT. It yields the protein CASSKGQGAADTQYF.

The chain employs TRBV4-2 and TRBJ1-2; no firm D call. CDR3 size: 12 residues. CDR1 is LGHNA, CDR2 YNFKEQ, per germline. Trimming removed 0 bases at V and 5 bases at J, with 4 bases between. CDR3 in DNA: TGTGCCAGCAGCCAAGAACAGTATGGCTACACCTTC. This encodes CASSQEQYGYTF.

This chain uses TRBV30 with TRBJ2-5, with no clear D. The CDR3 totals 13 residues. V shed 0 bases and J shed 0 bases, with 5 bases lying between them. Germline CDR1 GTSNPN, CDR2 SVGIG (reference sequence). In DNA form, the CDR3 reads TGTGCCTGGAGTGTTGTTCACCAAGAGACCCAGTACTTC. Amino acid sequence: CAWSVVHQETQYF.

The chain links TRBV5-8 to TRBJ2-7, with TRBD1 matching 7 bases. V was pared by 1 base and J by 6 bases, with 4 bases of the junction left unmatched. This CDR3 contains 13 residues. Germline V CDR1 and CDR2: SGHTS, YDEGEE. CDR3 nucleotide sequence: TGTGCCAGCAGCTTGTGGGCAGGGGGCGAGCAGTACTTC. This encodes CASSLWAGGEQYF.

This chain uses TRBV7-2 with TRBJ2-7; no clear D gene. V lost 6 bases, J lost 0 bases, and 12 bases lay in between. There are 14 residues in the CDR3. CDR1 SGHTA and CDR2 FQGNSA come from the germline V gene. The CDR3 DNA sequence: TGTGCCAGCAGAAGGACGCAAAACTCCTACGAGCAGTACTTC. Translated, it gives CASRRTQNSYEQYF.

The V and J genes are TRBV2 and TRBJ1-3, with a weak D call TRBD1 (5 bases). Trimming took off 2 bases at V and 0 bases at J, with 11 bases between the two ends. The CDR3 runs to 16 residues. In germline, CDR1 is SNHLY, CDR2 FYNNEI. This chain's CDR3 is CASSEIRANSGNTIYF. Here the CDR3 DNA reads TGTGCCAGCAGTGAAATCAGGGCCAACTCTGGAAACACCATATATTTT.

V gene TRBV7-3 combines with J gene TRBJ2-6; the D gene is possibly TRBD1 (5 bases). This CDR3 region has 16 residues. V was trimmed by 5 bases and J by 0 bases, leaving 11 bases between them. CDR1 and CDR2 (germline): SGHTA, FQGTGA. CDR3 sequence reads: CASSPRQISGANVLTF. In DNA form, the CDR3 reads TGTGCCAGCAGCCCCAGACAGATCTCTGGGGCCAACGTCCTGACTTTC.

CDR3 nucleotide sequence: TGTGCCACCGCCCCTTACACAGATACGCAGTATTTT. It encodes CATAPYTDTQYF. J is TRBJ2-3 and V is TRBV7-2; D is undetermined. There are 12 residues in the CDR3. Trimming took off 10 bases at V and 2 bases at J, with 10 bases between the two ends. Germline V CDR1 and CDR2: SGHTA, FQGNSA.

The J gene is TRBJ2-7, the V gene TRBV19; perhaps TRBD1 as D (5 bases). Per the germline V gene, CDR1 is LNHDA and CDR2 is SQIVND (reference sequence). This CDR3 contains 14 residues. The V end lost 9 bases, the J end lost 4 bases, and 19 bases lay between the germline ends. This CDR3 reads CARRTPSLRYEQYF. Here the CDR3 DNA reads TGTGCCAGAAGGACACCATCTTTGAGGTACGAGCAGTACTTC.

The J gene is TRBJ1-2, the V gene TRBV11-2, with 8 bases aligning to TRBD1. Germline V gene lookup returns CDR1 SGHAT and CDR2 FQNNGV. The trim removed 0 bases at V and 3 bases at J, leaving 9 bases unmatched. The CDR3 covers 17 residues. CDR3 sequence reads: CASSLEQGAPRDYGYTF. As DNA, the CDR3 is TGTGCCAGCAGCTTAGAGCAGGGGGCGCCCCGGGACTATGGCTACACCTTC.

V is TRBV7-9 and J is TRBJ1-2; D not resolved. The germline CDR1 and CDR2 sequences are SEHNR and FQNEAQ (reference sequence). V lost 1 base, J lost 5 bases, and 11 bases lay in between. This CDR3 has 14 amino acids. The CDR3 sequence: CASSLGPTAYGYTF. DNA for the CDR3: TGTGCCAGCAGCTTAGGGCCTACCGCATATGGCTACACCTTC.

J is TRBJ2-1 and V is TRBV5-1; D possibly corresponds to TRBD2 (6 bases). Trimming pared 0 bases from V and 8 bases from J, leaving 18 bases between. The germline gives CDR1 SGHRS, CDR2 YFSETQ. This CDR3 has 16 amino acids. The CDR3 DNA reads TGCGCCAGCAGCTTGGCACGGACCGGGGGTCGGGATGAGCAGTTCTTC. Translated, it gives CASSLARTGGRDEQFF.

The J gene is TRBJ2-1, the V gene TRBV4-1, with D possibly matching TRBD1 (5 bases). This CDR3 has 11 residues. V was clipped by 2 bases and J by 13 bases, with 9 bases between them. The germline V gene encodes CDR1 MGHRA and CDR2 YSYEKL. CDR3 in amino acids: CASSQTGLQFF. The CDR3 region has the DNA TGCGCCAGCAGCCAAACAGGTTTACAGTTCTTC.

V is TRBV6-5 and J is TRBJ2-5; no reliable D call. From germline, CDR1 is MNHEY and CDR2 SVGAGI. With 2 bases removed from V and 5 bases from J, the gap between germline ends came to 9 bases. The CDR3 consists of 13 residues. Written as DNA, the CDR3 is TGTGCCAGCAGTTACGGGCATCGGGAGACCCAGTACTTC. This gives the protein CASSYGHRETQYF.

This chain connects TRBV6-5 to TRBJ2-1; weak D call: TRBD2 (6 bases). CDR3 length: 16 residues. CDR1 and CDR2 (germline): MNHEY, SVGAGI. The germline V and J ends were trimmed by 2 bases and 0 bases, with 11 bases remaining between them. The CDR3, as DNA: TGTGCCAGCAGTTACCAGCGGGTGGCCTCCTACAATGAGCAGTTCTTC. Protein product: CASSYQRVASYNEQFF.

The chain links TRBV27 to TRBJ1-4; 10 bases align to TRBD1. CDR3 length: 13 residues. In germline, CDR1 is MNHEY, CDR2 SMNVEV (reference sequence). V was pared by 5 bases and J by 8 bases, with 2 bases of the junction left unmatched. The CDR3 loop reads CASSGQGEEKLFF. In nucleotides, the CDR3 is TGTGCCAGCAGTGGACAGGGGGAGGAAAAACTGTTTTTT.

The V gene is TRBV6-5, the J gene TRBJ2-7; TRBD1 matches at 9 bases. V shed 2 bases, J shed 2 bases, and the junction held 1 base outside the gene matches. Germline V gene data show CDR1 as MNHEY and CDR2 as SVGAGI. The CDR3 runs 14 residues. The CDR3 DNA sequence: TGTGCCAGCAGTTACCGGGACAGGGCCTACGAGCAGTACTTC. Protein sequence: CASSYRDRAYEQYF.

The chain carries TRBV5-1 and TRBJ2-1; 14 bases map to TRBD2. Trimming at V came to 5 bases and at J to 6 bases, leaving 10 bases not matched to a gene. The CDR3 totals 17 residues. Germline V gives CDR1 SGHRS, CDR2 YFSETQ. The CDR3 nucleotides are TGCGCCAGCAGGGGGGGACTAGCGGGAGCGGTGGGCAATGAGCAGTTCTTC. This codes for CASRGGLAGAVGNEQFF.